This T cell receptor beta chain comes out of a study of response to subunit inactivated influenza vaccine. Study-level points and caveats: The authors offered the suggestion that each seasonal influenza vaccination recruits few new T cells.

The CDR3 has 14 amino acids. Germline V gene data show CDR1 as SEHNR and CDR2 as FQNEAQ (reference sequence). This clonotype was found a few times. Its antigen is not known. TCRdb passed the RT-PCR reads through MiXCR, listing each CDR3 protein once. The sample includes 750,000 to 850,000 distinct CDR3 sequences, roughly 18% of them seen just once. The sequence was obtained from a man in his fifties who received an inactivated influenza vaccine. J is TRBJ1-1 and V is TRBV7-9; D is possibly TRBD1 (5 bases). The sequenced sample was PBMCs from blood, obtained 4 to 6 days after vaccination. CDR3: CKVLDTQNTLEAFF. CDR3 nucleotide sequence: TGTAAAGTCTTGGACACCCAGAACACTTTAGAAGCTTTCTTT.